Listed below are T cell receptor beta chains from one sample, sequenced in a study of spatial heterogeneity in lung cancer. TCRdb processed the 5' RACE reads anew with MiXCR; each CDR3 protein has one entry. Seen here are more than 45,000 distinct CDR3 sequences, roughly 5% observed once, and the top ten hold 11%. Sequencing used PBMCs, obtained at surgery. The receptors here all came from a male donor with early-stage non-small cell lung cancer. The CDR3 runs from the conserved cysteine through the conserved F or W. D genes are given only for firm matches. Clone size appears in some rows only: once, few, many, or a class for an expanded clone.

j_call: TRBJ1-2; clone_size: many; d_call: TRBD1; v_call: TRBV29-1; cdr3_nt: TGCAGCGTTCCACAGGGGGCGGGAGGCTACACCTTC; cdr3_aa: CSVPQGAGGYTF
j_call: TRBJ2-1; clone_size: many; d_call: -; v_call: TRBV7-8; cdr3_nt: TGTGCCAGCAGCGGAACAGGGAAGGTTAGTGAGCAGTTCTTC; cdr3_aa: CASSGTGKVSEQFF
j_call: TRBJ2-7; clone_size: many; d_call: TRBD2; v_call: TRBV4-2; cdr3_nt: TGTGCCAGCAGCCGGGGGACTAGCGGGAGCTACGAGCAGTACTTC; cdr3_aa: CASSRGTSGSYEQYF
j_call: TRBJ2-3; clone_size: many; d_call: -; v_call: TRBV14; cdr3_nt: TGTGCCAGCAGCCAAGATCTGGAGGGGACGCAGTATTTT; cdr3_aa: CASSQDLEGTQYF
j_call: TRBJ2-2; clone_size: many; d_call: TRBD2; v_call: TRBV20-1; cdr3_nt: TGCAGTGCTAGAGTCACACTAGCGGGAAACACCGGGGAGCTGTTTTTT; cdr3_aa: CSARVTLAGNTGELFF
j_call: TRBJ1-3; clone_size: many; d_call: -; v_call: TRBV14; cdr3_nt: TGTGCCAGCAGCCAGGATTTGGGAAACACCATATATTTT; cdr3_aa: CASSQDLGNTIYF
j_call: TRBJ1-1; clone_size: few; d_call: -; v_call: TRBV4-3; cdr3_nt: TGCGCCAGCAGCCAAGCTCGTTTCACTGAAGCTTTCTTT; cdr3_aa: CASSQARFTEAFF
j_call: TRBJ1-5; clone_size: many; d_call: TRBD1; v_call: TRBV4-1; cdr3_nt: TGCGCCAGCAGCCAAGATGAGGGGGCAGGAGGGCAGCCCCAGCATTTT; cdr3_aa: CASSQDEGAGGQPQHF
j_call: TRBJ1-4; clone_size: many; d_call: TRBD1; v_call: TRBV20-1; cdr3_nt: TGCAGTGCTAAGGGACAGGGGGACGCTAATGAAAAACTGTTTTTT; cdr3_aa: CSAKGQGDANEKLFF
j_call: TRBJ2-1; clone_size: many; d_call: TRBD2; v_call: TRBV20-1; cdr3_nt: TGCAGTGCTAATGGGCGGGAGATCCCAAGCTCCTACAATGAGCAGTTCTTC; cdr3_aa: CSANGREIPSSYNEQFF
j_call: TRBJ1-1; clone_size: -; d_call: -; v_call: TRBV10-3; cdr3_nt: TGTGCCATCAGTGACTCTGGGACTGAAGCTTTCTTT; cdr3_aa: CAISDSGTEAFF
j_call: TRBJ2-1; clone_size: many; d_call: -; v_call: TRBV18; cdr3_nt: TGTGCCAGCTCCCAAGGACTCAACAATGAGCAGTTCTTC; cdr3_aa: CASSQGLNNEQFF
j_call: TRBJ1-6; clone_size: many; d_call: -; v_call: TRBV29-1; cdr3_nt: TGCAGCGTCCTGACCGGGACGATTAATTCACCCCTCCACTTT; cdr3_aa: CSVLTGTINSPLHF
j_call: TRBJ2-5; clone_size: -; d_call: TRBD2; v_call: TRBV3-1; cdr3_nt: TGTGCCAGCAGCCAAGATAGCGGGGGCCAAGAGACCCAGTACTTC; cdr3_aa: CASSQDSGGQETQYF
j_call: TRBJ2-7; clone_size: few; d_call: TRBD2; v_call: TRBV29-1; cdr3_nt: TGCAGCGCTGCTAGCGGGGATACCTACGAGCAGTACTTC; cdr3_aa: CSAASGDTYEQYF
j_call: TRBJ2-1; clone_size: -; d_call: TRBD2; v_call: TRBV28; cdr3_nt: TGTGCCAGCAGCGGACTAGCGGGAATTCCCTCCTACAATGAGCAGTTCTTC; cdr3_aa: CASSGLAGIPSYNEQFF
j_call: TRBJ2-5; clone_size: many; d_call: TRBD1; v_call: TRBV5-1; cdr3_nt: TGCGCCAGCAGCTTGATGGGGCAGGGGGAGGAGACCCAGTACTTC; cdr3_aa: CASSLMGQGEETQYF
j_call: TRBJ2-5; clone_size: many; d_call: TRBD2; v_call: TRBV5-1; cdr3_nt: TGCGCCAGCAGCTTTTCAGCGGGAGGATCTGAGACCCAGTACTTC; cdr3_aa: CASSFSAGGSETQYF
j_call: TRBJ1-4; clone_size: many; d_call: -; v_call: TRBV28; cdr3_nt: TGTGCCAGCAGCGACTTTGCAACTAATGAAAAACTGTTTTTT; cdr3_aa: CASSDFATNEKLFF
j_call: TRBJ2-5; clone_size: many; d_call: TRBD2; v_call: TRBV4-2; cdr3_nt: TGTGCCAGCAGCCAAACTAGCGGGGAAGAGACCCAGTACTTC; cdr3_aa: CASSQTSGEETQYF
j_call: TRBJ2-3; clone_size: many; d_call: -; v_call: TRBV21-1; cdr3_nt: TGTGCCAGCAGCAAAGAGGCCCGATCTAGTAAGGATACGCAGTATTTT; cdr3_aa: CASSKEARSSKDTQYF
j_call: TRBJ2-2; clone_size: many; d_call: TRBD2; v_call: TRBV4-1; cdr3_nt: TGCGCCAGCAGCCAACTAGCGGGGATTAACACCGGGGAGCTGTTTTTT; cdr3_aa: CASSQLAGINTGELFF
j_call: TRBJ2-1; clone_size: many; d_call: TRBD1; v_call: TRBV7-6; cdr3_nt: TGTGCCAGCAGCTTATACAGGGGTGCAGATGAGCAGTTCTTC; cdr3_aa: CASSLYRGADEQFF
j_call: TRBJ2-1; clone_size: many; d_call: -; v_call: TRBV7-9; cdr3_nt: TGTGCCAGCAGCTTAGGCCAGGGTTCCTACAATGAGCAGTTCTTC; cdr3_aa: CASSLGQGSYNEQFF
j_call: TRBJ2-4; clone_size: many; d_call: TRBD2; v_call: TRBV6-1; cdr3_nt: TGTGCCAGCCTCAAAGGGGCGGGAGCCTTAGCCAAAAACATTCAGTACTTC; cdr3_aa: CASLKGAGALAKNIQYF
j_call: TRBJ2-3; clone_size: many; d_call: TRBD2; v_call: TRBV2; cdr3_nt: TGTGCCAGCAGTGTCCCACTTGGCGGGAGCGGCACAGATACGCAGTATTTT; cdr3_aa: CASSVPLGGSGTDTQYF
j_call: TRBJ2-7; clone_size: many; d_call: -; v_call: TRBV3-1; cdr3_nt: TGTGCCAGCAGCCCGGGGCTAGTTTTCTACGAGCAGTACTTC; cdr3_aa: CASSPGLVFYEQYF
j_call: TRBJ1-5; clone_size: many; d_call: -; v_call: TRBV3-1; cdr3_nt: TGTGCCAGCAGCCAAGAGCCGATACCAGGGAGCAATCAGCCCCAGCATTTT; cdr3_aa: CASSQEPIPGSNQPQHF
j_call: TRBJ2-7; clone_size: many; d_call: TRBD1; v_call: TRBV19; cdr3_nt: TGTGCCAGTAGTATCCCCGGGGGACAGGCTTCCTACGAGCAGTACTTC; cdr3_aa: CASSIPGGQASYEQYF
j_call: TRBJ2-7; clone_size: many; d_call: TRBD1; v_call: TRBV20-1; cdr3_nt: TGCAGTGCGGGCGGGACAGGGTCATTGTACGAGCAGTACTTC; cdr3_aa: CSAGGTGSLYEQYF
j_call: TRBJ2-7; clone_size: many; d_call: TRBD2; v_call: TRBV12-3/TRBV12-4; cdr3_nt: TGTGCCAGCAGTACCGCCGGACTAGCGGGGGTTTCAGGGTACGAGCAGTACTTC; cdr3_aa: CASSTAGLAGVSGYEQYF